This note documents a single TCR beta chain sequence. Its antigen target is currently unknown. One end of the junction is discordant with germline, which a read error may explain. Total RNA and DNA were co-extracted from approximately 20-30 mg of bulk tissue with the AllPrep DNA/RNA mini kit, without cell sorting. Surgical resection was performed in China between 2015 and 2016 on about 5 patients with histopathologically diagnosed primary liver carcinoma. At the time of sampling, the patients were treatment-naive and had chronic HBV infection. Five spatially separated regions were sampled per tumor: superior, inferior, left-lateral and right-lateral poles, plus the tumor centre. Histological examination found more than 85% viable tumor cells in every tumor sample. Fresh tumor and adjacent tissue pieces were bisected; one half was stored in RNAlater at -80°C, the other sent for histology. A constant-region primer and ProtoScript II reverse transcriptase were used to reverse-transcribe TCRbeta-specific cDNA from about 500 ng total RNA. Construction of the TCRbeta libraries relied on three nested rounds of multiplex PCR, following a slightly modified ARM-PCR procedure. Multiplex TRBV1-TRBV30 forward primers and a Cbeta reverse primer were used in the first two PCR rounds, each of which was run for around 10 cycles. Sample barcodes and Illumina adapters were attached in a final 25-cycle PCR using Deep VentR polymerase. Before sequencing, amplicons of 200-500 bp were purified from gel using a QIAquick gel extraction kit. The TCRbeta amplicons were sequenced with 250-bp paired-end reads on an Illumina HiSeq 2500. Processing in the source paper ran as follows. Reads were quality-trimmed with Trimmomatic v0.33, and paired reads were merged with FLASH v1.2.11 to recover full CDR3 sequences. MiGEC v1.2.1b assigned V, D and J germline segments to the rearranged TCRbeta sequences. Clonotype statistics, along with Shannon-Wiener diversity indices, were calculated using VDJtools v1.0.0. Except for diversity analysis, only each sample's 250 most abundant clonotypes were used in subsequent analyses to reduce sampling bias. TCRdb ran its own pipeline on the public reads, namely fastp trimming at Q25 and MiXCR clone calling, and kept in-frame beta chains. Entries are consolidated by CDR3 protein sequence, retaining the most common genes and DNA. Here the V and J calls rest on TCRdb's processing, not on the authors' analysis. The table for this sample lists roughly 20,000 distinct CDR3 sequences; almost 80% of them were counted only once. About 43% of the sample rests with the top ten.

The germline V gene sets CDR1 to SQVTM and CDR2 to ANQGSEA. The cysteine opens and the phenylalanine closes a CDR3 of 14 amino acids. Of all the DNA, just the CDR3 is kept, 42 bases in frame from base 1. The sample belongs to a study of tumor-infiltrating lymphocytes in primary liver carcinoma (dated by TCRdb to the late 2010s). Turning to the overall study: The five patients, three men and two women aged 30 to 69 years, had hepatocellular carcinoma (four) or combined HCC and intrahepatic cholangiocarcinoma (one). The tumors of the five patients were staged as T1-T3 N0M0, with maximum diameters ranging from roughly 4.2 to 11 cm. The study combined TCRbeta repertoire sequencing, expression microarrays and whole-exome sequencing across five regions of each liver tumor, with adjacent normal tissue and blood. A total of about 35 specimens from 5 patients, comprising 25 or so tumor regions, 5 adjacent noncancerous liver tissues and 5 peripheral blood samples, were covered by TCRbeta repertoire sequencing. Reproducibility between technical replicate repertoires was high, with correlation coefficients above 0.95 and mean shared-clone rates about 0.91. Each sample produced about 3.5 to 7.13 million productive TCRbeta reads, and read depth showed no significant difference between tissue types. Agilent mRNA microarray profiling was performed on the roughly 25 tumor region samples to relate TCRbeta repertoire diversity to the local molecular phenotype. Overall study outcomes, separate from this receptor: Because sequencing covered only the TCR beta chain and unpaired alpha chains were not captured, true repertoire diversity is likely underestimated. Just about 8-24% of top clones turned up in all five regions of a tumor, which suggests spatial heterogeneity among tumor-infiltrating T cells. Repertoire overlap was found to be higher between tumor regions (mean around 35%) than between tumor-adjacent (about 17%) or tumor-blood (around 15%) pairs, consistent with antigen-driven expansion. Compared with blood, tumors had a significantly larger share of the repertoire taken up by the top 250 clones (p = 0.039). Only five patients were included in the study, and the authors note that the findings should be validated in a larger study. Bulk unsorted samples precluded comparing CD4+ and CD8+ T cell repertoires.

The chain couples TRBV29-1 to TRBJ2-7; 7 central nucleotides agree with TRBD1. The sequenced material came from liver tumor tissue from sampling region 4. According to the study, the label for this sample's cell subset or site signals: tumor region T4, right-lateral pole. The sequence came from a woman aged 30 to 39 with primary liver carcinoma and hepatitis B virus infection. CDR3 loop: CCVITGDSPYEQYF. In nucleotide form, the sequence is TGCTGCGTTATAACAGGGGACAGCCCCTACGAGCAGTACTTT.